These 7 T cell receptor beta chains came from one sample sequenced in a study of CD8+CD57+ T cells in acquired aplastic anemia. Genomic DNA provided the template from which TCR beta VDJ and CDR3 profiles were obtained. TCRdb redid the calling of the reads with MiXCR, one entry per CDR3 protein. The sample has 180,000 or so distinct CDR3 sequences, 40% to 50% seen once; the top ten hold around 2.9%. Sequencing was carried out using sorted CD4+, CD8+, or CD8+CD57+ T cells (not recorded which) from PBMCs. All receptors come from a human donor in good health.

In its sample, this clonotype was seen many times. This chain links TRBV4-1 with TRBJ2-7; 9 nucleotides agree with TRBD1. CDR3 size: 15 residues. The germline V gene encodes CDR1 MGHRA and CDR2 YSYEKL. Trimming cost V 8 bases and J 2 bases; bases outside gene matches: 10. Here the CDR3 reads CASAQGTGPTYEQYF. CDR3 DNA: TGCGCCAGCGCGCAAGGGACAGGGCCAACCTACGAGCAGTACTTC.

With respect to this clonotype: A read error may produce the germline difference seen at one junction end. V and J are TRBV24-1 and TRBJ2-3; possibly TRBD1 for D (5 bases). The CDR3 totals 12 residues. Germline V CDR1 and CDR2: KGHDR, SFDVKD. The chain's CDR3 is CATSDGADMQYF. DNA of the CDR3: TGCGCCACCAGTGATGGGGCAGATATGCAGTATTTT.

In the case of this clonotype: This may come from a read error, since a much larger clone is one base off. The rearrangement uses TRBV4-1 and TRBJ1-1; the match to TRBD1 covers 7 bases. CDR3 size: 15 residues. Germline assignment: CDR1 MGHRA and CDR2 YSYEKL. The CDR3 region is CASNQVDRPNTEAFF. DNA of the CDR3: TGCGCCAGCAACCAAGTGGACAGGCCGAACACTGAAGCTTTCTTT.

For this clonotype: It may be a read error: a sequence one base away is much more abundant. The chain has TRBV19 and TRBJ2-1; 7 nucleotides align to TRBD2. From germline, CDR1 is LNHDA and CDR2 SQIVND (reference sequence). J gave up 11 bases and V 3 bases, and 13 bases lay outside the gene matches. The CDR3 has 15 amino acids. CDR3 region: CASSMQVVGGRQQFF. CDR3 DNA sequence: TGTGCCAGTAGTATGCAGGTTGTTGGCGGGAGACAGCAGTTCTTC.

This clonotype was seen repeatedly, ten times or more. The chain carries TRBV20-1 and TRBJ2-3; the D gene is possibly TRBD2 (7 bases). V dropped 6 bases and J dropped 3 bases, with 10 bases sitting between them. In germline, CDR1 is DFQATT, CDR2 SNEGSKA (reference sequence). CDR3 size: 12 residues. CDR3: CSARGGTDTQYF. CDR3 DNA: TGCAGTGCCAGGGGAGGGACAGATACGCAGTATTTT.

There are many counts of this clonotype. The junction differs from germline at one of its ends, possibly a read error. The rearrangement links TRBV7-7 to TRBJ2-5; tentatively, D is TRBD2 (5 bases). The CDR3 is 14 residues long. The V gene's germline CDR1 is SSHAT and CDR2 FNYEAQ (reference sequence). The CDR3 is CASSRSGVQETQYF. Written as DNA, the CDR3 is TGTGCTAGCAGCCGCTCCGGGGTACAAGAGACCCAGTACTTC.

The chain links TRBV30 to TRBJ1-2; 10 bases agree with TRBD1. The germline V gene encodes CDR1 GTSNPN and CDR2 SVGIG (reference sequence). J was trimmed by 8 bases and V by 8 bases; bases with no gene match: 14. This CDR3 spans 14 amino acids. The CDR3 spells CALIQGQGTLGYTF. The CDR3 nucleotides read TGTGCCCTCATCCAGGGACAGGGGACTTTGGGCTACACCTTC. The full variable domain, in which reference TRBV30 and TRBJ1-2 provide the parts outside the CDR3, is SQTIHQWPATLVQPVGSPLSLECTVEGTSNPNLYWYRQAAGRGLQLLFYSVGIGQISSEVPQNLSASRPQDRQFILSSKKLLLSDSGFYLCALIQGQGTLGYTFGSGTRLTVV.